The clone carrying this T cell receptor (beta chain) has more than one count but fewer than ten. V shed 4 bases and J 1 base; nucleotides not matched to a gene: 9. Germline values: CDR1 SGDLS, CDR2 YYNGEE. The CDR3 spans 18 residues. The source of the sample is a study of blood T cell repertoires in COVID-19. Study-wide background: Whether acute or convalescent, the COVID-19 samples came from the United States, Italy and Spain. PBMCs, B-cell-depleted T cells, or T cells provided the cDNA or gDNA that made up the material.

As originally analysed: Scientists estimated how many nucleated cells there were by amplifying reference gene primers. The protocol was immunoSEQ multiplex PCR, while the TCRdb copy is restricted to in-frame clones and leaves out a portion. That table supplies the V and J calls and clone size; D and trimming were determined from the DNA. Of over 150,000 clones in the sample, roughly 80% are singletons; the top ten hold more than 3.5%. The sequence came from a woman older than 75 with acute or convalescent COVID-19. V and J are TRBV9 and TRBJ1-6; 9 nucleotides align to TRBD1. The sample comprised peripheral blood. The CDR3 coding sequence is TGTGCCAGCAGCCCGACAGGGGGAGGGACGTCCTATAATTCACCCCTCCACTTT. Amino acid sequence: CASSPTGGGTSYNSPLHF.